Listed below are T cell receptor beta chains from one sample, sequenced in a study of T cell responses to AZD1222 COVID-19 vaccine. Only in-frame clones appear in the TCRdb table, and some are missing; sequencing was by immunoSEQ multiplex PCR. The table has 100,000 to 150,000 clones, approximately 85% seen once. The sequenced sample was peripheral blood, obtained on day 0 of AZD1222 vaccination. The receptor source for this set is an adult in good health. CDR3s include the opening cysteine and the closing phenylalanine or tryptophan. Each record gives: V gene, D gene, J gene, clone size, CDR3 protein, CDR3 DNA. The D gene is left open where the match is weak. Expanded clones get a size class; other rows say once, few or many, or leave the size out.

v_call: TRBV6-1
d_call: TRBD1
j_call: TRBJ2-1
clone_size: -
cdr3_aa: CASSEQDRVNEQFF
cdr3_nt: TGTGCCAGCAGTGAACAAGACAGGGTCAATGAGCAGTTCTTC

v_call: TRBV11-3
d_call: -
j_call: TRBJ2-1
clone_size: -
cdr3_aa: CASSLGGGWNEQFF
cdr3_nt: TGTGCCAGCAGCCTGGGAGGGGGTTGGAATGAGCAGTTCTTC

v_call: TRBV7-9
d_call: -
j_call: TRBJ2-4
clone_size: -
cdr3_aa: CASSPMGFLAKNIQYF
cdr3_nt: TGTGCCAGCAGCCCTATGGGGTTCTTAGCCAAAAACATTCAGTACTTC

v_call: TRBV6-4
d_call: -
j_call: TRBJ2-1
clone_size: -
cdr3_aa: CASSGLPHTDEQFF
cdr3_nt: TGTGCCAGCAGTGGCCTCCCCCACACCGATGAGCAGTTCTTC

v_call: TRBV5-1
d_call: TRBD1
j_call: TRBJ1-3
clone_size: -
cdr3_aa: CASSEGDRGPISGNTIYF
cdr3_nt: TGCGCCAGCTCGGAGGGAGACAGGGGCCCTATCTCTGGAAACACCATATATTTT

v_call: TRBV9
d_call: TRBD2
j_call: TRBJ2-2
clone_size: once
cdr3_aa: CASSTSTSAGELFF
cdr3_nt: TGTGCCAGCAGCACATCGACTAGCGCCGGGGAGCTGTTTTTT

v_call: TRBV28
d_call: -
j_call: TRBJ2-5
clone_size: -
cdr3_aa: CASSLLGGAQETQYF
cdr3_nt: TGTGCCAGCAGTTTATTGGGGGGGGCACAAGAGACCCAGTACTTC

v_call: TRBV11-3
d_call: -
j_call: TRBJ2-7
clone_size: -
cdr3_aa: CASSPRPGKSYEQYF
cdr3_nt: TGTGCCAGCAGCCCCCGACCGGGAAAGTCCTACGAGCAGTACTTC

v_call: TRBV4-1
d_call: -
j_call: TRBJ2-7
clone_size: -
cdr3_aa: CASSQVSSSEDLRYF
cdr3_nt: TGCGCCAGCAGCCAAGTTTCGAGTTCCGAGGATTTGCGGTACTTC

v_call: TRBV6-6
d_call: -
j_call: TRBJ1-1
clone_size: many
cdr3_aa: CASSYLTAGAEAFF
cdr3_nt: TGTGCCAGCAGTTACTTGACAGCTGGCGCTGAAGCTTTCTTT

v_call: TRBV5-4
d_call: -
j_call: TRBJ1-1
clone_size: -
cdr3_aa: CASSKTVNTEAFF
cdr3_nt: TGTGCCAGCTCGAAAACGGTGAACACTGAAGCTTTCTTT

v_call: TRBV7-9
d_call: -
j_call: TRBJ1-2
clone_size: -
cdr3_aa: CASSLAGGEGYGYTF
cdr3_nt: TGTGCCAGCAGCTTGGCGGGCGGGGAGGGCTATGGCTACACCTTC

v_call: TRBV12-3/TRBV12-4
d_call: -
j_call: TRBJ1-1
clone_size: -
cdr3_aa: CASSSWGGAFF
cdr3_nt: TGTGCCAGCAGTTCCTGGGGGGGTGCTTTCTTT

v_call: TRBV6-4
d_call: TRBD2
j_call: TRBJ2-3
clone_size: -
cdr3_aa: CASSDLERGDTDTQYF
cdr3_nt: TGTGCCAGCAGTGATTTGGAGCGGGGGGACACAGATACGCAGTATTTT

v_call: TRBV20-1
d_call: -
j_call: TRBJ2-7
clone_size: -
cdr3_aa: CSASGEQYF
cdr3_nt: TGCAGTGCTAGCGGCGAGCAGTACTTC

v_call: TRBV19
d_call: -
j_call: TRBJ1-5
clone_size: -
cdr3_aa: CATRLIGDQPQHF
cdr3_nt: TGTGCCACCCGACTTATCGGGGATCAGCCCCAGCATTTT

v_call: TRBV11-2
d_call: -
j_call: TRBJ2-1
clone_size: once
cdr3_aa: CASSLRTGVFF
cdr3_nt: TGTGCCAGCAGCCTGAGGACGGGGGTATTCTTC

v_call: TRBV5-6
d_call: -
j_call: TRBJ2-5
clone_size: -
cdr3_aa: CASSFELGQETQYF
cdr3_nt: TGTGCCAGCAGCTTTGAACTGGGGCAAGAGACCCAGTACTTC

v_call: TRBV10-3
d_call: TRBD1
j_call: TRBJ1-1
clone_size: -
cdr3_aa: CAIRQPGQGQAFF
cdr3_nt: TGTGCCATCAGACAACCGGGACAGGGACAAGCTTTCTTT

v_call: TRBV2
d_call: -
j_call: TRBJ1-2
clone_size: -
cdr3_aa: CASSRDTGDYGYTF
cdr3_nt: TGTGCCAGCAGCCGGGACACGGGGGACTATGGCTACACCTTC

v_call: TRBV30
d_call: -
j_call: TRBJ1-4
clone_size: -
cdr3_aa: CAWGRDLGEKLFF
cdr3_nt: TGTGCCTGGGGCCGGGACCTAGGGGAAAAACTGTTTTTT

v_call: TRBV3-1/TRBV3-2
d_call: -
j_call: TRBJ2-7
clone_size: -
cdr3_aa: CASSQDLGYF
cdr3_nt: TGTGCCAGCAGCCAAGATTTGGGGTACTTC

v_call: TRBV10-3
d_call: TRBD1
j_call: TRBJ2-7
clone_size: -
cdr3_aa: CATTQGTESYEQYF
cdr3_nt: TGTGCCACCACACAGGGGACCGAGTCCTACGAGCAGTACTTC

v_call: TRBV27
d_call: -
j_call: TRBJ2-5
clone_size: -
cdr3_aa: CASSLSRLRGTGQETQYF
cdr3_nt: TGTGCCAGCAGTTTATCCCGCCTCAGGGGTACGGGCCAAGAGACCCAGTACTTC

v_call: TRBV18
d_call: -
j_call: TRBJ1-5
clone_size: -
cdr3_aa: CASSPDRNQPQHF
cdr3_nt: TGTGCCAGCTCACCGGACCGCAATCAGCCCCAGCATTTT

v_call: TRBV6-1
d_call: -
j_call: TRBJ1-1
clone_size: -
cdr3_aa: CASSEERFEAFF
cdr3_nt: TGTGCCAGCAGTGAGGAGAGGTTTGAAGCTTTCTTT

v_call: TRBV28
d_call: -
j_call: TRBJ2-4
clone_size: few
cdr3_aa: CASSLAGPAENIQYF
cdr3_nt: TGTGCCAGCAGTTTAGCGGGGCCAGCCGAAAACATTCAGTACTTC

v_call: TRBV7-3
d_call: -
j_call: TRBJ1-6
clone_size: -
cdr3_aa: CASSLGTDSPLHF
cdr3_nt: TGTGCCAGCAGCCTGGGGACGGACTCGCCCCTCCACTTT

v_call: TRBV28
d_call: -
j_call: TRBJ2-2
clone_size: -
cdr3_aa: CASSPLRDFTGELFF
cdr3_nt: TGTGCCAGCAGTCCCCTCCGGGATTTCACCGGGGAGCTGTTTTTT

v_call: TRBV2
d_call: -
j_call: TRBJ2-7
clone_size: -
cdr3_aa: CASSEDNYEQYF
cdr3_nt: TGTGCCAGCAGTGAAGATAACTACGAGCAGTACTTC

v_call: TRBV11-3
d_call: -
j_call: TRBJ2-4
clone_size: few
cdr3_aa: CASSLERGGGDYIQYF
cdr3_nt: TGTGCCAGCAGCTTGGAGAGGGGAGGGGGCGACTACATTCAGTACTTC

v_call: TRBV6-6
d_call: -
j_call: TRBJ1-2
clone_size: -
cdr3_aa: CATRSPGGYTF
cdr3_nt: TGTGCCACCCGTAGTCCGGGGGGCTACACCTTC

v_call: TRBV7-9
d_call: -
j_call: TRBJ1-2
clone_size: -
cdr3_aa: CASSPKGGQGLFGYTF
cdr3_nt: TGTGCCAGCAGCCCAAAAGGGGGGCAGGGCCTCTTTGGCTACACCTTC

v_call: TRBV2
d_call: TRBD1
j_call: TRBJ2-7
clone_size: -
cdr3_aa: CASTLLGQSAYEQYF
cdr3_nt: TGTGCCAGCACCCTATTGGGACAGTCAGCCTACGAGCAGTACTTC

v_call: TRBV4-1
d_call: TRBD1
j_call: TRBJ1-1
clone_size: -
cdr3_aa: CASSQGDSLYTEAFF
cdr3_nt: TGCGCCAGCAGCCAAGGGGACAGTCTTTACACTGAAGCTTTCTTT

v_call: TRBV5-6
d_call: TRBD1
j_call: TRBJ1-6
clone_size: -
cdr3_aa: CASSLGGQGNSPLHF
cdr3_nt: TGTGCCAGCAGCTTGGGGGGACAGGGAAATTCACCCCTCCACTTT

v_call: TRBV4-1
d_call: TRBD1
j_call: TRBJ2-7
clone_size: -
cdr3_aa: CASSPGQGTHEQYF
cdr3_nt: TGCGCCAGCAGCCCCGGACAGGGGACCCACGAGCAGTACTTC

v_call: TRBV19
d_call: -
j_call: TRBJ1-5
clone_size: -
cdr3_aa: CASSRGTGQGQPQHF
cdr3_nt: TGTGCCAGTAGTCGGGGAACAGGGCAGGGGCAGCCCCAGCATTTT

v_call: TRBV7-3
d_call: -
j_call: TRBJ2-5
clone_size: few
cdr3_aa: CASSLWGGETQYF
cdr3_nt: TGTGCCAGCAGCTTATGGGGGGGCGAGACCCAGTACTTC

v_call: TRBV6-2/TRBV6-3
d_call: -
j_call: TRBJ1-5
clone_size: -
cdr3_aa: CASSYGREDQPQHF
cdr3_nt: TGTGCCAGCAGTTACGGCAGGGAGGATCAGCCCCAGCATTTT

v_call: TRBV19
d_call: TRBD1
j_call: TRBJ2-1
clone_size: -
cdr3_aa: CASSIPLPGQGGNEQFF
cdr3_nt: TGTGCCAGTAGTATACCCCTCCCGGGACAGGGGGGGAATGAGCAGTTCTTC

v_call: TRBV6-2/TRBV6-3
d_call: -
j_call: TRBJ1-5
clone_size: -
cdr3_aa: CASSWAGLYQPQHF
cdr3_nt: TGTGCCAGCAGTTGGGCAGGTCTGTATCAGCCCCAGCATTTT